One sample yielded the 11 T cell receptor beta chains listed below, sequenced in a study of blood T cell repertoires in COVID-19. Clones were read by immunoSEQ multiplex PCR, and TCRdb kept only the in-frame ones, dropping some. The sample has about 220,000 clones, 75% to 90% seen once; the top ten hold more than 2.5%. Sample: peripheral blood. These receptors originate from a woman aged 25 to 45 who had recovered from COVID-19.

This chain links TRBV15 with TRBJ1-6; the match to TRBD1 covers 9 bases. J gave up 7 bases and V 0 bases, and 4 bases lay outside the gene matches. The CDR3 loop spans 16 amino acids. Germline lookup yields CDR1 LNHNV and CDR2 YYDKDF (reference sequence). This chain's CDR3 is CATSRDLGTGNSPLHF. CDR3 nucleotide sequence: TGTGCCACCAGCAGAGATTTAGGGACAGGGAATTCACCCCTCCACTTT.

A few counts support this clone. This chain links TRBV29-1 with TRBJ1-1; no firm D call. The germline V gene encodes CDR1 SQVTM and CDR2 ANQGSEA. Trimming took off 0 bases at V and 1 base at J, with 9 bases between the two ends. There are 14 residues in the CDR3. The CDR3 region has the DNA TGCAGCGTTGAAGAATTCCAGGAGAACACTGAAGCTTTCTTT. Translation: CSVEEFQENTEAFF.

The rearrangement uses TRBV9 and TRBJ2-1, with D tentatively TRBD2 (6 bases). V dropped 4 bases and J dropped 2 bases, with 19 bases sitting between them. CDR1 and CDR2 (germline): SGDLS, YYNGEE. The CDR3 runs 17 residues. As DNA, the CDR3 is TGTGCCAGCAGCCCATCGGGACTCCCGACTCCCTACAATGAGCAGTTCTTC. It encodes CASSPSGLPTPYNEQFF.

This clone showed up just a few times. The chain combines TRBV27 with TRBJ2-7, with 7 positions matching TRBD2. V lost 1 base and J lost 5; bases outside the gene matches: 8. This CDR3 contains 15 residues. Germline V gene lookup returns CDR1 MNHEY and CDR2 SMNVEV (reference sequence). CDR3 loop: CASSLYSGGTDEQYF. CDR3 coding DNA: TGTGCCAGCAGTTTATACTCCGGGGGGACCGACGAGCAGTACTTC.

The J gene is TRBJ1-2, the V gene TRBV25-1, with D possibly TRBD1 on 5 matching bases. Looked up from germline, CDR1 is MGHDK and CDR2 is SYGVNS. Trimming removed 3 bases from V and 8 bases from J, with 7 bases in between. The length of the CDR3 is 11 residues. CDR3 nucleotides: TGTGCCAGCAGTGATGGGGGGGGCTACACCTTC. Amino acid sequence: CASSDGGGYTF.

The rearrangement uses TRBV6-5 and TRBJ1-3; 8 bases align to TRBD1. The CDR3 has 15 residues. CDR1 and CDR2 from the germline V gene are MNHEY and SVGAGI. Trimming took 5 bases from V and 2 from J; bases not matched to a gene: 5. The CDR3 DNA reads as TGTGCCAGCAGTCGCCAGGGGGCGCCTGGAAACACCATATATTTT. This gives the protein CASSRQGAPGNTIYF.

The J gene is TRBJ2-2, the V gene TRBV7-9; D not certain. V lost 3 bases, J lost 0 bases, and 11 bases lay in between. From germline, CDR1 is SEHNR and CDR2 FQNEAQ (reference sequence). The CDR3 extends over 16 amino acids. The CDR3 DNA reads as TGTGCCAGCAGCTTCCTGACACCAACGAACACCGGGGAGCTGTTTTTT. Residues: CASSFLTPTNTGELFF.

The chain recombines TRBV5-4 with TRBJ1-1, with D possibly being TRBD1 (6 bases). The CDR3 is 16 amino acids. Germline V gives CDR1 SGHNT, CDR2 YYREEE (reference sequence). Trimming removed 0 bases at V and 5 bases at J, with 17 bases between. CDR3 sequence: CASSLGAGGAWTEAFF. Written as DNA, the CDR3 is TGTGCCAGCAGCTTGGGTGCGGGGGGCGCGTGGACTGAAGCTTTCTTT.

The rearrangement uses TRBV12-5 and TRBJ1-3; D not certain. The germline V gene encodes CDR1 LGHNT and CDR2 FRNRAP. Between the trimmed V and J ends, which lost 5 bases and 2 bases, there was a span of 10 bases. The CDR3 spans 14 residues. The DNA of the CDR3 is TGTGCTAGTGGTCCTGTTTCCGCTGGAAACACCATATATTTT. Its protein product is CASGPVSAGNTIYF.

V usage is TRBV19 and J usage is TRBJ2-7; D perhaps matches TRBD1 (5 bases). V was pared by 2 bases and J by 1 base, with 9 bases between. Germline CDR1 reads LNHDA; CDR2 reads SQIVND (reference sequence). The CDR3 totals 14 residues. The CDR3 protein is CASSIRDSSYEQYF. The CDR3 DNA sequence: TGTGCCAGTAGTATAAGAGACAGTTCCTACGAGCAGTACTTC.

V usage is TRBV10-3 and J usage is TRBJ1-1, with D maybe TRBD1 (5 bases). This CDR3 region has 14 residues. Germline assignment: CDR1 ENHRY and CDR2 SYGVKD. Trimming took 5 bases from V and 0 from J, leaving 10 bases between them. The CDR3 region is CAISTGFMNTEAFF. The CDR3 DNA reads TGTGCCATCAGTACAGGATTCATGAACACTGAAGCTTTCTTT.